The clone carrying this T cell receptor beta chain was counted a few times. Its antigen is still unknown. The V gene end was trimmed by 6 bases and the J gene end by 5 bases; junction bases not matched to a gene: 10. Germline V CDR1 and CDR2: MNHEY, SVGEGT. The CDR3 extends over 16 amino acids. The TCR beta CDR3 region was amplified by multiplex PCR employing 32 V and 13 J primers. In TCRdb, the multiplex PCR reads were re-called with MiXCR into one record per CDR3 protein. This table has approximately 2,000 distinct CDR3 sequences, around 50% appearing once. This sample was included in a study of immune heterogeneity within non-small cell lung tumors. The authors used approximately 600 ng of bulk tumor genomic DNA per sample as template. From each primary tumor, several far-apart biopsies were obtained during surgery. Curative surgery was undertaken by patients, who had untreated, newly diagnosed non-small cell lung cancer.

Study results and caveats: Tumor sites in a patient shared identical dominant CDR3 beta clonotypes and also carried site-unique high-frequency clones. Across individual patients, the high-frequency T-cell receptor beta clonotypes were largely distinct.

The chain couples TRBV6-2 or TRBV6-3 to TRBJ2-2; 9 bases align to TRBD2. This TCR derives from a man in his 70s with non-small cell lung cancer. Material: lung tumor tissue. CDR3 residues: CASSHPASGTTGELFF. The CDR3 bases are TGTGCCAGCAGCCACCCCGCTAGCGGGACTACCGGGGAGCTGTTTTTT.